These T cell receptor beta chains were read from a single sample in a study of shared clonotypes between healthy human individuals. TCRdb's table, derived via immunoSEQ multiplex PCR, lists solely in-frame clones and lacks some. The data hold millions of clones, with about 92% observed a single time. Sequenced material: naive CD8+ T cells from PBMCs. The receptors were sampled from a man aged 18 to 30 in good health. Some clones in this sample may be carry-over from other donors' samples. The CDR3 runs from the conserved cysteine through the conserved F or W. The D gene is left open where the match is weak. A clone size is listed for some rows: how often the clone was seen (once, few, many), or a class if it is expanded.

V	size	J	D	DNA	CDR3
TRBV11-2	.	TRBJ2-3	.	TGTGCCAGCAGCCTCGGTGCAGATACGCAGTATTTT	CASSLGADTQYF
TRBV4-1	once	TRBJ1-2	.	TGCGCCAGCAGCCAAGGATCAGGGGTGAACTATGGCTACACCTTC	CASSQGSGVNYGYTF
TRBV27	.	TRBJ2-1	.	TGTGCCAGCAAGGGGACTCTCGCGGATGAGCAGTTCTTC	CASKGTLADEQFF
TRBV6-1	.	TRBJ1-5	TRBD1	TGTGCCAGCAGTGAATGGCGACAGGGTGGTAATCAGCCCCAGCATTTT	CASSEWRQGGNQPQHF
TRBV7-8	.	TRBJ1-6	.	TGTGCCAGCAGCCCCGGCGACTCCCCCCTCCACTTT	CASSPGDSPLHF
TRBV4-1	.	TRBJ2-1	TRBD2	TGCGCCAGCAGCCAAGACCCCCTAGCGGGATACAATGAGCAGTTCTTC	CASSQDPLAGYNEQFF
TRBV9	once	TRBJ2-7	.	TGTGCCAGCAGCGGGAGGCGGGGCTACGAGCAGTACTTC	CASSGRRGYEQYF
TRBV28	.	TRBJ2-2	TRBD2	TGTGCCAGCAGTTTACTAGCGGGGTTAAACGGGGAGCTGTTTTTT	CASSLLAGLNGELFF
TRBV28	.	TRBJ1-6	.	TGTGCCAGCAGTTTATTGCACAATAATTCACCCCTCCACTTT	CASSLLHNNSPLHF
TRBV7-9	once	TRBJ2-7	TRBD2	TGTGCCAGCAGCTTAGCGTCCGGACTAGCGGGACTCTACGAGCAGTACTTC	CASSLASGLAGLYEQYF
TRBV9	.	TRBJ2-2	.	TGTGCCAGCAGCGGAGCGGGTACGGCGAACACCGGGGAGCTGTTTTTT	CASSGAGTANTGELFF
TRBV27	.	TRBJ2-7	.	TGTGCCAGCAGTCCGAACAGGTTACTATCCTACGAGCAGTACTTC	CASSPNRLLSYEQYF
TRBV7-9	once	TRBJ2-7	TRBD1	TGTGCCAGCAGCTTACGGCAGGGGGCGGACGAGCAGTACTTC	CASSLRQGADEQYF
TRBV19	.	TRBJ2-3	.	TGTGCCAGTAGTTCCCGACTAAGCCTGAGCACAGATACGCAGTATTTT	CASSSRLSLSTDTQYF
TRBV5-8	.	TRBJ2-3	.	TGTGCCAGCAGTCTCAGGACCTACTGGGGTAGTACAGATACGCAGTATTTT	CASSLRTYWGSTDTQYF
TRBV27	.	TRBJ2-7	TRBD2	TGTGCCAGCAGTCTTAGCGGGAGTTACGAGCAGTACTTC	CASSLSGSYEQYF
TRBV5-6	.	TRBJ2-5	TRBD2	TGTGCCAGCAGCTTGGGGACTAGCGGGACCGAGGAGACCCAGTACTTC	CASSLGTSGTEETQYF
TRBV7-9	.	TRBJ2-2	.	TGTGCCAGCAGCTTGGATCAATTAGGGGGTAAAGACGGGGAGCTGTTTTTT	CASSLDQLGGKDGELFF
TRBV27	.	TRBJ1-2	.	TGTGCCAGCAGTTTAGAGTCAGGGTATGGCTACACCTTC	CASSLESGYGYTF
TRBV28	.	TRBJ2-1	.	TGTGCCAGCAGTTTATTAGGGGATGAGCAGTTCTTC	CASSLLGDEQFF
TRBV28	.	TRBJ2-5	.	TGTGCCAGCAGAACCCTAGCGACCCAAGAGACCCAGTACTTC	CASRTLATQETQYF
TRBV19	.	TRBJ2-3	TRBD1	TGTGCCAGTAGTACCCTCCTCCGGGACAGCGCCACAGATACGCAGTATTTT	CASSTLLRDSATDTQYF
TRBV9	.	TRBJ2-3	.	TGTGCCAGCAGCGCAAGCCCCACAGATACGCAGTATTTT	CASSASPTDTQYF
TRBV10-3	.	TRBJ2-7	TRBD2	TGTGCCATCAGTGAGGGACTAGCGGGAACCGAGCAGTACTTC	CAISEGLAGTEQYF
TRBV11-2	.	TRBJ2-1	TRBD2	TGTGCCAGCAGCTCCCCCGGGACTAGCGGGGGCCCCTACAATGAGCAGTTCTTC	CASSSPGTSGGPYNEQFF
TRBV28	.	TRBJ2-5	TRBD1	TGTGCCAGCACCTCCGGGACAGGGGGATTAGAGACCCAGTACTTC	CASTSGTGGLETQYF
TRBV7-8	.	TRBJ2-7	.	TGTGCCAGCAGCTTAGGGAAAGGGGTCAGTCAGGGCTTAAGGGGCTACGAGCAGTACTTC	CASSLGKGVSQGLRGYEQYF
TRBV27	.	TRBJ2-7	TRBD2	TGTGCCAGCAGTACCGGGACTAGCGGGCTGTCGTACGAGCAGTACTTC	CASSTGTSGLSYEQYF
TRBV28	.	TRBJ2-7	TRBD1	TGTGCCAGCAGTTTATTAGTAGGAGGGACAGGGTCCGAGCAGTACTTC	CASSLLVGGTGSEQYF
TRBV6-6	.	TRBJ2-7	TRBD1	TGTGCCAGCAGTTACGAGACAGGGCTTGACGAGCAGTACTTC	CASSYETGLDEQYF
TRBV16	.	TRBJ1-5	TRBD1	TGTGCCAGCAGCGACACAGGGGGCAATCAGCCCCAGCATTTT	CASSDTGGNQPQHF
TRBV4-1	once	TRBJ2-1	TRBD1	TGCGCCAGCTGCCGGGACAGGGGCTACAATGAGCAGTTCTTC	CASCRDRGYNEQFF
TRBV7-9	.	TRBJ2-4	TRBD1	TGTGCCAGCAGCAAACCGATCCGGGACAGGGGATTAGCCAAAAACATTCAGTACTTC	CASSKPIRDRGLAKNIQYF
TRBV4-1	.	TRBJ1-2	TRBD1	TGCGCCAGCAGCCAGACAGGGGAACGGTACGGCTACACCTTC	CASSQTGERYGYTF
TRBV6-1	.	TRBJ2-3	.	TGTGCCAGCAGTGACCACGTAACTAGCACAGATACGCAGTATTTT	CASSDHVTSTDTQYF
TRBV6-6	once	TRBJ2-1	.	TGTGCCAGCAGTTCGCCCGGGCCCGGGATGGGTGAGCAGTTCTTC	CASSSPGPGMGEQFF
TRBV29-1	.	TRBJ2-7	TRBD2	TGCAGCGTTGAACGGTCTAGCGGGAGGTACGAGCAGTACTTC	CSVERSSGRYEQYF
TRBV10-2	.	TRBJ1-2	TRBD1	TGCGCCAGCAGTGGGACAGGGCGCGGGGGGTACTATGGCTACACCTTC	CASSGTGRGGYYGYTF
TRBV5-8	.	TRBJ2-1	.	TGTGCCAGCAGCGTGGGTACACCTTACAATGAGCAGTTCTTC	CASSVGTPYNEQFF
TRBV27	.	TRBJ2-7	TRBD1	TGTGCCAGCAGGGGGGGGACAGGGCCTAACGAGCAGTACTTC	CASRGGTGPNEQYF
TRBV29-1	.	TRBJ2-7	TRBD2	TGCAGCGTGTTAGCGGGAGGGCCACTTTCGGAGCAGTACTTC	CSVLAGGPLSEQYF
TRBV7-2	.	TRBJ2-7	TRBD1	TGTGCCAGCAGCGCGGGACAGGGTAACGAGCAGTACTTC	CASSAGQGNEQYF